This T cell receptor (beta chain) was documented in a study of CD8 T cells in ankylosing spondylitis. Study-wide points: Reportedly, significant enrichment of disease-linked clones occurred in matched ankylosing spondylitis synovial fluid. In ankylosing spondylitis blood, a motif of seven to nine highly homologous TCR beta variants appeared characteristic. Peripheral blood held disease-linked clones only at relatively low frequency, and these were CD8+.

This clonotype turned up a few times. No antigen is known for it. Quantitative molecular-barcoded 5'-RACE generated the TCR beta libraries. TCRdb independently ran MiXCR on the 5' RACE reads; one entry per CDR3 protein. The table lists about 240,000 distinct CDR3 sequences, roughly 8.6% of them singletons. V gave up 4 bases and J gave up 0 bases; unmatched junction bases: 5. Per germline, CDR1 DFQATT and CDR2 SNEGSKA (reference sequence). The CDR3 has 16 amino acids. Sequences were obtained from blood, either unsorted or a sorted T cell fraction (not recorded which). This TCR was sampled from a male donor with ankylosing spondylitis or in good health (not recorded which). The rearrangement uses TRBV20-1 and TRBJ2-1; 11 bases agree with TRBD2. The CDR3 DNA reads TGCAGTGCTACCAGACTAGCGGGGAGCTCCTACAATGAGCAGTTCTTC. It translates to CSATRLAGSSYNEQFF.